Each of the 25 T cell receptor beta chains below was sequenced from the same sample in a study of T cell repertoires in aging, cancer and after chemotherapy. TRB rearrangements spanning V, D and J were amplified using mixed TRB-A/B primers. Via MiXCR, TCRdb re-called the multiplex PCR reads, giving one row per CDR3 protein. The table has under 6,000 distinct CDR3 sequences, 20% to 30% seen once. Amplification of TCR beta used genomic DNA extracted from peripheral blood. Sequences were obtained from blood. These receptors all come from a human donor with a blood cancer.

In its sample, this clonotype is medium-sized. The V and J genes are TRBV6-5 and TRBJ1-3; D is unclear. The germline V gene encodes CDR1 MNHEY and CDR2 SVGAGI. This CDR3 has 15 residues. Trimming cost V 3 bases and J 0 bases, with 9 bases left between them. This CDR3 reads CASSYRQLSGNTIYF. In DNA, the CDR3 is TGTGCCAGCAGTTATCGACAACTCTCTGGAAACACCATATATTTT.

V is TRBV4-2 and J is TRBJ2-1; D gene unclear. The CDR3 extends over 15 amino acids. V was shortened by 3 bases and J by 6 bases, with 15 bases between the two germline ends. From germline, CDR1 is LGHNA and CDR2 YNFKEQ. CDR3 coding DNA: TGTGCCAGCAGCCAGGAACAAACACGAGGCAATGAGCAGTTCTTC. Its protein is CASSQEQTRGNEQFF.

This clonotype was recorded a few times. The rearrangement links TRBV24-1 to TRBJ2-7; 7 nucleotides agree with TRBD1. The CDR3 length is 14 residues. Germline assignment: CDR1 KGHDR and CDR2 SFDVKD. Trimming at V came to 6 bases and at J to 2 bases, leaving 6 bases not matched to a gene. CDR3 sequence (DNA): TGTGCCACCAGTCCCCGGACAGGAGCCTACGAGCAGTACTTC. It is translated as CATSPRTGAYEQYF.

V and J are TRBV20-1 and TRBJ2-7, with TRBD1 matching 10 bases. Germline loops: CDR1 DFQATT, CDR2 SNEGSKA (reference sequence). The length of the CDR3 is 14 residues. The V segment lost 5 bases and the J segment 2 bases; nucleotides outside the gene matches: 6. CDR3 in DNA: TGCAGTGCTTCCGGACAGGGGGAGGCCTACGAGCAGTACTTC. Translated: CSASGQGEAYEQYF.

DNA for the CDR3: TGCAGTGCCCAGGACAGGCGAAGCACAGATACGCAGTATTTT. As protein: CSAQDRRSTDTQYF. The V call is TRBV20-1, the J call TRBJ2-3; 7 bases map to TRBD1. This CDR3 has 14 amino acids. V was clipped by 6 bases and J by 0 bases; unmatched bases: 6. Germline values: CDR1 DFQATT, CDR2 SNEGSKA (reference sequence).

By share, this clonotype counts as medium-sized. V is TRBV19 and J is TRBJ2-1, with D uncertain. Germline V gene data show CDR1 as LNHDA and CDR2 as SQIVND (reference sequence). Trimming took off 3 bases at V and 11 bases at J, with 11 bases between the two ends. The CDR3 length is 12 residues. The CDR3 is CASSMLGSQQFF. The CDR3 nucleotides read TGTGCCAGTAGTATGTTAGGGTCTCAGCAGTTCTTC.

This chain uses TRBV7-2 with TRBJ2-3; 7 nucleotides line up with TRBD2. Germline lookup yields CDR1 SGHTA and CDR2 FQGNSA. The J segment lost 3 bases and the V segment lost 5 bases, leaving 11 bases of the junction unmatched. CDR3 size: 16 residues. DNA of the CDR3: TGTGCCAGCAGCCCCTTAGGCGGGGGAGGAACAGATACGCAGTATTTT. Translating it yields CASSPLGGGGTDTQYF.

This clonotype is a singleton in its sample. The chain employs TRBV20-1 and TRBJ1-5, with 9 nucleotides matching TRBD1. The length of the CDR3 is 15 residues. Germline loops: CDR1 DFQATT, CDR2 SNEGSKA (reference sequence). V gave up 3 bases and J gave up 4 bases; unmatched junction bases: 7. DNA for the CDR3: TGCAGTGCTAGGGGACAGGGAGCCTTTAATCAGCCCCAGCATTTT. Its protein is CSARGQGAFNQPQHF.

The chain links TRBV7-2 to TRBJ1-2, with 7 bases identical to TRBD1. The germline V gene encodes CDR1 SGHTA and CDR2 FQGNSA. V shed 6 bases, J shed 7 bases, and the junction held 5 bases outside the gene matches. The CDR3 covers 12 residues. CDR3 nucleotides: TGTGCCAGCAGTACAAACAGGGGTGGCTACACCTTC. Protein product: CASSTNRGGYTF.

By share of the sample, this clonotype is medium-sized. The V call is TRBV6-1, the J call TRBJ2-7; maybe TRBD2 (5 bases). V lost 6 bases and J 7 bases, leaving 22 bases between the germline ends. CDR1 is MNHNS, CDR2 SASEGT, per germline. This CDR3 contains 15 residues. The CDR3 sequence is CASSSTGEPTGEQYF. The DNA for the CDR3 is TGTGCCAGCAGCTCGACCGGGGAGCCTACGGGGGAGCAGTACTTC.

This clonotype rates as medium-sized. The J gene is TRBJ2-7, the V gene TRBV30; D gene unclear. The CDR3 is 16 residues long. Germline CDR1 reads GTSNPN; CDR2 reads SVGIG (reference sequence). Trimming pared 1 base from V and 2 bases from J, leaving 18 bases between. CDR3 loop: CAWSASARFPTYEQYF. CDR3 DNA sequence: TGTGCCTGGAGTGCGTCGGCGAGATTCCCTACCTACGAGCAGTACTTC.

This clonotype has a handful of counts. The chain combines TRBV6-4 with TRBJ1-1; D is unclear. Germline lookup yields CDR1 MRHNA and CDR2 SNTAGT. V was shortened by 4 bases and J by 0 bases, with 6 bases between the two germline ends. This CDR3 has 13 amino acids. The CDR3, as DNA: TGTGCCAGCAGTGCCTTCATGAACACTGAAGCTTTCTTT. Encoded protein: CASSAFMNTEAFF.

The chain is built from TRBV5-4 and TRBJ2-5, with 7 bases identical to TRBD2. CDR1 and CDR2 from the germline V gene are SGHNT and YYREEE (reference sequence). V dropped 2 bases and J dropped 5; count of bases not matched to a gene: 9. The CDR3 extends over 15 amino acids. The CDR3 is CASSFRGGGGETQYF. The CDR3 bases are TGTGCCAGCAGCTTTCGCGGCGGGGGTGGGGAGACCCAGTACTTC.

Relative to its sample, this clonotype is medium-sized. The chain uses TRBV27 and TRBJ2-1; D might be TRBD2 (6 bases). This CDR3 spans 12 amino acids. Per the germline V gene, CDR1 is MNHEY and CDR2 is SMNVEV (reference sequence). Deletions cut 3 bases from V and 9 bases from J, with 9 bases between. CDR3 sequence (DNA): TGTGCCAGCAGTTTCCGGGACTCTGAGCAGTTCTTC. Translated, it gives CASSFRDSEQFF.

This chain connects TRBV5-6 to TRBJ2-7; D is undetermined. Trimming removed 0 bases at V and 2 bases at J, with 9 bases between. Germline values: CDR1 SGHDT, CDR2 YYEEEE. This CDR3 contains 14 residues. CDR3: CASSLAQIPYEQYF. The DNA of the CDR3 is TGTGCCAGCAGCTTGGCCCAGATACCCTACGAGCAGTACTTC.

This clonotype was seen only a few times. This chain connects TRBV5-4 to TRBJ2-7; D not certain. The CDR3 spans 14 residues. The V and J ends lost 4 bases and 5 bases respectively, with 16 bases between them. The V gene's germline CDR1 is SGHNT and CDR2 YYREEE (reference sequence). CDR3 protein: CASSLDLRTDEQYF. Written as DNA, the CDR3 is TGTGCCAGCAGCCTGGACCTCCGAACAGACGAGCAGTACTTC.

The rearrangement joins TRBV19 to TRBJ2-5; 12 positions agree with TRBD2. This CDR3 is built from 16 residues. With 7 bases clipped from V and 3 bases from J, the junction kept 9 bases outside the gene matches. Per the germline V gene, CDR1 is LNHDA and CDR2 is SQIVND (reference sequence). The CDR3 bases are TGTGCCAGTACCCCGGCACGGACTAGCGGGGAAGAGACCCAGTACTTC. Translated, it gives CASTPARTSGEETQYF.

J is TRBJ1-1 and V is TRBV18; 8 bases map to TRBD1. Germline V gene sequence: CDR1 KGHSH, CDR2 LQKENI. The CDR3 has 15 residues. Unmatched junction bases numbered 9, after V lost 3 bases and J lost 6 bases. CDR3 bases: TGTGCCAGCTCACCTGGGACAGGCCGGAGCGCTGAAGCTTTCTTT. Translating it yields CASSPGTGRSAEAFF.

This clonotype was counted a few times. The gene calls are TRBV7-9 and TRBJ1-5; no clear D gene. The germline CDR1 and CDR2 sequences are SEHNR and FQNEAQ (reference sequence). The CDR3 loop spans 15 amino acids. Deletions cut 5 bases from V and 3 bases from J, with 14 bases between. CDR3 DNA: TGTGCCAGCAGCCCGTCGGGTCCGATCAATCAGCCCCAGCATTTT. It specifies CASSPSGPINQPQHF.

This clonotype counts as medium-sized. V is TRBV27 and J is TRBJ2-3, with 11 positions matching TRBD2. With 2 bases clipped from V and 3 bases from J, the junction kept 1 base outside the gene matches. CDR1 and CDR2 from the germline V gene are MNHEY and SMNVEV (reference sequence). The CDR3 is 15 residues long. This CDR3 is CASSLTSGSTDTQYF. CDR3 coding DNA: TGTGCCAGCAGTTTAACTAGCGGGAGTACAGATACGCAGTATTTT.

This clonotype is medium-sized (0.01 to 0.1%). The V gene is TRBV5-4, the J gene TRBJ2-7; TRBD2 might be the D (6 bases). The CDR3 extends over 15 amino acids. Trimming stripped 0 bases from V and 1 base from J, with 11 bases between. The germline CDR1 and CDR2 sequences are SGHNT and YYREEE (reference sequence). CDR3 nucleotides: TGTGCCAGCAGCTTGGGGGGACTCGTTTCCTACGAGCAGTACTTC. It yields the protein CASSLGGLVSYEQYF. Based on the CDR3 plus reference TRBV5-4 and TRBJ2-7, the full variable domain is ETGVTQSPTHLIKTRGQQVTLRCSSQSGHNTVSWYQQALGQGPQFIFQYYREEENGRGNFPPRFSGLQFPNYSSELNVNALELDDSALYLCASSLGGLVSYEQYFGPGTRLTVT.

This clonotype was picked up a small number of times. This chain uses TRBV11-3 with TRBJ2-1, with D hard to call. V dropped 0 bases and J dropped 6 bases, with 6 bases sitting between them. Germline CDR1 reads SGHNT; CDR2 reads YENEEA. The CDR3 has 13 amino acids. DNA of the CDR3: TGTGCCAGCAGCTTAGATTTCGGCAATGAGCAGTTCTTC. This encodes CASSLDFGNEQFF.

In its sample, this clonotype was seen a few times. The V gene is TRBV10-2, the J gene TRBJ2-3, with TRBD2 matching 11 bases. Losses at the gene ends were 4 bases for V and 3 bases for J; bases not matched to a gene: 15. Looked up from germline, CDR1 is WSHSY and CDR2 is SAAADI. The CDR3 is 19 residues long. DNA of the CDR3: TGCGCCAGCAGTGTTGTAGCGGGGGGGCGGGGCGCGGTGACAGATACGCAGTATTTT. Translating it yields CASSVVAGGRGAVTDTQYF.

By frequency in the sample, this clonotype is medium-sized. This sequence joins TRBV29-1 and TRBJ1-2, with a weak D call TRBD1 (6 bases). CDR3 length: 12 amino acids. Germline-derived CDR1 and CDR2 are SQVTM and ANQGSEA. The germline V and J ends were trimmed by 4 bases and 4 bases, with 10 bases remaining between them. In DNA form, the CDR3 reads TGCAGCGTTGGGGGGGGCATCTATGGCTACACCTTC. Residues: CSVGGGIYGYTF.

This clonotype was observed a few times. CDR3 coding DNA: TGTGCCAGCAGCTTTAGGACGGGGGGTGGGAATTCACCCCTCCACTTT. Protein product: CASSFRTGGGNSPLHF. J is TRBJ1-6 and V is TRBV11-3; D is perhaps TRBD1 (5 bases). Germline V gene sequence: CDR1 SGHNT, CDR2 YENEEA. The V gene lost 3 bases and the J gene lost 7 bases, with 16 bases spanning the gap. The CDR3 contains 16 residues.